This is a list of T cell receptor beta chains from one sample in a study of vaccination effects on CD4 cells after COVID-19. These TCRs' antigens remain unknown. Sequencing used immunoSEQ multiplex PCR; TCRdb keeps in-frame clones, though not all of them. Among almost 15,000 clones listed, 76% were seen once. The specimen comprised CD4+ T cells from PBMCs cultured with HCoV-NL63 spike peptides, sampled after COVID-19 vaccination. The receptors derive from a human donor who had a prior SARS-CoV-2 infection. Each CDR3 is given with its conserved first and last residue. The D gene is left open where the match is weak. Clone sizes are given selectively: once, few, many, or a class where the clone is expanded.

cdr3_nt cdr3_aa d_call v_call clone_size j_call
TGTGCCAGTACCGGCAAGCTCTACAATGAGCAGTTCTTC CASTGKLYNEQFF - TRBV19 - TRBJ2-1
TGTGCCAGTAGGAGTGATGGGGAGACCCAGTACTTC CASRSDGETQYF - TRBV12-3/TRBV12-4 once TRBJ2-5
TGTGCCAGCAGCGTAGAAACAACTAATGAAAAACTGTTTTTT CASSVETTNEKLFF - TRBV9 once TRBJ1-4
TGCGCCAGCAGCTTGGGACTAGCGGGAGGTCACGAGCAGTACTTC CASSLGLAGGHEQYF TRBD2 TRBV5-1 - TRBJ2-7
TGTGCCAGCAGCCCCCAAACAGGACTCAGCGGGGATACGCAGTATTTT CASSPQTGLSGDTQYF - TRBV7-3 once TRBJ2-3
TGTGCCAGCACCCGGGACGTCAAGGTTGGATCACCCCTCCACTTT CASTRDVKVGSPLHF - TRBV7-9 - TRBJ1-6
TGTGCCAGCAGCTTACAGTTAAGGACAGTTTCCTACAATGAGCAGTTCTTC CASSLQLRTVSYNEQFF - TRBV7-9 - TRBJ2-1
TGTGCCATCAGCCAGGGGGACACTGAAGCTTTCTTT CAISQGDTEAFF TRBD1 TRBV10-3 few TRBJ1-1
TGTGCCACCAGTGACCCCGGGGGCGCACTGAGAGGGGAGACCCAGTACTTC CATSDPGGALRGETQYF - TRBV24-1 - TRBJ2-5
TGTGCCAGCAGCTTACGGACTAGCGGGGGACGCACAGATACGCAGTATTTT CASSLRTSGGRTDTQYF TRBD2 TRBV7-9 - TRBJ2-3
TGTGCCAGCAGTGTAGATGTTGGGAATGAGCAGTTCTTC CASSVDVGNEQFF - TRBV2 - TRBJ2-1
TGTGCCAGCAGCGGGACAGGGTGGACTGAAGCTTTCTTT CASSGTGWTEAFF TRBD1 TRBV25-1 once TRBJ1-1
TGTGCCAGCAGTTTTCGGGGGATTGGCTACACCTTC CASSFRGIGYTF - TRBV12-3/TRBV12-4 once TRBJ1-2
TGTGCCAGTACCGGACAGAGCCAAGAGACCCAGTACTTC CASTGQSQETQYF - TRBV2 - TRBJ2-5
TGTGCCAGCAGTTTACCGGGACAGGGGGTGGGTACGCAGTATTTT CASSLPGQGVGTQYF TRBD1 TRBV6-5 - TRBJ2-3
TGTGCCAGCAGCACAATCTCTACCGGGGAGCTGTTTTTT CASSTISTGELFF - TRBV7-9 few TRBJ2-2
TGTGCTAGCAGCTTAGGGTGGAGCGGGGCCAATGAGCAGTTCTTC CASSLGWSGANEQFF TRBD2 TRBV7-7 - TRBJ2-1
TGTGCCAGCAGCTTAATAGCTCGGGGAGATACGCAGTATTTT CASSLIARGDTQYF - TRBV7-2 - TRBJ2-3
TGTGCCAGCAGCCCCCTTCTTATCTGGGACAGGGGAACTAACTATGGCTACACCTTC CASSPLLIWDRGTNYGYTF TRBD1 TRBV27 few TRBJ1-2
TGTGCCAGCCAGAGGACAGGGGGCGCGAGCCCAACTAATGAAAAACTGTTTTTT CASQRTGGASPTNEKLFF TRBD1 TRBV2 - TRBJ1-4
TGTGCCAGCTCACGGACAGGAGTCCAAGAGACCCAGTACTTC CASSRTGVQETQYF TRBD1 TRBV18 - TRBJ2-5
TGTGCCAGCTCACCAATGGTGAACACTGAAGCTTTCTTT CASSPMVNTEAFF - TRBV18 few TRBJ1-1
TGTGCCAGCAGTCTAGCCGGACAGGGCCACTATGGCTACACCTTC CASSLAGQGHYGYTF TRBD1 TRBV6-2/TRBV6-3 - TRBJ1-2
TGTGCTAGCAGCCCCGGGTGGACCGGGGAGCTGTTTTTT CASSPGWTGELFF - TRBV7-7 - TRBJ2-2
TGTGCCAGCAGCCCAGGGCGGGCCAACAATGAGCAGTTCTTC CASSPGRANNEQFF - TRBV7-3 once TRBJ2-1
TGTGCCAGCAGCAACGTAAGGACGGAAAATCAGCCCCAGCATTTT CASSNVRTENQPQHF - TRBV21-1 - TRBJ1-5
TGTGCCAGCAGTAAGACAGGGTCCCTAACAGAGCAGTACTTC CASSKTGSLTEQYF TRBD1 TRBV6-5 - TRBJ2-7
TGTGCCAGCAGCCAAGATTTTCTGCGTGAGACCCAGTACTTC CASSQDFLRETQYF - TRBV3-1/TRBV3-2 - TRBJ2-5
TGTGCCAGCAGCTGGGCCCCGGGAACTGAAGCTTTCTTT CASSWAPGTEAFF - TRBV5-5 - TRBJ1-1
TGCGCCACCGGGCCAGGGACCCGGGAGGAGACCCAGTACTTC CATGPGTREETQYF - TRBV23-1 - TRBJ2-5
TGTGCCAGCCGGAGGGGGGCGAACACTGAAGCTTTCTTT CASRRGANTEAFF - TRBV27 once TRBJ1-1
TGTGCCAGCAGCTTAGAGCGGACCGAGCAGTACTTC CASSLERTEQYF - TRBV11-2 few TRBJ2-7
TGTGCCAGCAGCTTAGGCGGGAGAGGCGTCTACGAGCAGTACTTC CASSLGGRGVYEQYF TRBD2 TRBV7-2 - TRBJ2-7
TGTGCCAGCAGCTTAGATGCCTTCACGGGACAAAGGTTCTTC CASSLDAFTGQRFF - TRBV11-3 - TRBJ2-1
TGTGCCACCAGCACTGTTACGGAGACCCTTTACTACGAGCAGTACTTC CATSTVTETLYYEQYF - TRBV15 - TRBJ2-7
TGTGCCAGCAGCTTGTCAGGGACGGAGGATACGCAGTATTTT CASSLSGTEDTQYF - TRBV5-4 - TRBJ2-3
TGTGCCACCAGCAGAGTGGGTATCCAGAGGGAAAAACTGTTTTTT CATSRVGIQREKLFF - TRBV15 once TRBJ1-4
TGTGCCAGCAGTTCGAGCACGGGAGCTTTCTTT CASSSSTGAFF - TRBV6-5 - TRBJ1-1
TGTGCCAGCAGTGAAGCGCGTGGGGACAATGAGCAGTTCTTC CASSEARGDNEQFF - TRBV6-1 - TRBJ2-1